This TCR beta chain was retrieved from a study of monozygotic twins with inflammatory bowel disease. The CDR3 has 12 residues. CDR1 is MNHEY and CDR2 is SMNVEV in the germline V gene (reference sequence). TCRdb derives one entry per CDR3 protein from the 5' RACE reads, leaving out DNA. The data include more than 75,000 distinct CDR3 sequences; the top ten clones carry 7.4%. Sequences were obtained from blood. The clonotype originates from a human donor with ulcerative colitis or Crohn's disease, or a healthy co-twin of an affected twin (not recorded which). The chain has TRBV27 and TRBJ2-1. This chain's CDR3 is CASSLTGNEQFF.